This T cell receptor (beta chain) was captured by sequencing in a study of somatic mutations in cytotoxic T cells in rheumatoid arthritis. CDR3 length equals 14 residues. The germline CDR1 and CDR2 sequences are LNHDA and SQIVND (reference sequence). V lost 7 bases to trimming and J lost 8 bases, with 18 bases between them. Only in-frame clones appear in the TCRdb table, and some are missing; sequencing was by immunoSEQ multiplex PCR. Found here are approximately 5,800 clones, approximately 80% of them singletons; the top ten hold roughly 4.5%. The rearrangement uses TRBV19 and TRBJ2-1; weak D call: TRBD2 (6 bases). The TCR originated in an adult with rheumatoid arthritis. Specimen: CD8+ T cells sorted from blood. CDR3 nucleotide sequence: TGTGCCAGTACCCCCCCGGGAGAAGTGGATGAGCAGTTCTTC. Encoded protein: CASTPPGEVDEQFF.